A single sample gave rise to the 23 T cell receptor beta chains below, sequenced in a study of beta chain features in type 1 diabetes (dated by TCRdb to the late 2010s). Library construction relied on the immunoSEQ multiplex PCR assay. The entire amount of isolated RNA was reverse transcribed using the High Capacity cDNA Reverse Transcription Kit, so the sequenced TCRB transcripts were expressed ones. TCRdb retrieved this table from immuneACCESS and kept in-frame rearrangements only. Not all clones are present; in checked studies, unresolved V genes account for under half, and no reason is known for the remainder. This sample lists about 180,000 clones; around an eighth were detected once. Approximately 0.62% of the sample comes from the top ten. Sequencing was done on a sample of central memory CD4+ T cells from blood. Every receptor here comes from a woman younger than 30 in good health.

There are a few counts of this clone. The V gene is TRBV25-1, the J gene TRBJ2-6; D is unclear. The CDR3 is 14 residues long. CDR1 is MGHDK and CDR2 is SYGVNS in the germline V gene. The V end was cut by 7 bases, the J end by 0 bases, with 7 bases between. The DNA of the CDR3 is TGTGCCAGCACCTATTCCTCTGGGGCCAACGTCCTGACTTTC. Translating gives CASTYSSGANVLTF.

V and J are TRBV7-8 and TRBJ2-3, with D maybe TRBD2 (5 bases). V dropped 5 bases and J dropped 6 bases, with 15 bases sitting between them. Germline V gene data show CDR1 as SGHVS and CDR2 as FQNEAQ. There are 14 residues in the CDR3. The CDR3 loop is CASSRSGWEDTQYF. The CDR3, as DNA: TGTGCCAGCAGCCGATCAGGCTGGGAGGATACGCAGTATTTT.

There are a few counts of this clone. V and J are TRBV7-9 and TRBJ1-1; D may be TRBD1 (6 bases). V shed 6 bases and J shed 8 bases, with 13 bases lying between them. There are 12 residues in the CDR3. CDR1 is SEHNR and CDR2 is FQNEAQ in the germline V gene (reference sequence). Here the CDR3 reads CASRRGTLEAFF. In DNA form, the CDR3 reads TGTGCCAGCAGAAGGGGGACACTCGAAGCTTTCTTT.

The rearrangement joins TRBV18 to TRBJ2-3; 7 bases align to TRBD2. J was trimmed by 0 bases and V by 10 bases; bases with no gene match: 4. The CDR3 spans 13 residues. In germline, CDR1 is KGHSH, CDR2 LQKENI. The CDR3 loop reads CATSGGSTDTQYF. CDR3 coding DNA: TGTGCCACCTCGGGGGGTAGCACAGATACGCAGTATTTT.

The table lists this clone with a few counts. This CDR3 reads CSVGPGLPYEQYF. The CDR3 nucleotides are TGCAGCGTTGGGCCAGGCCTTCCCTACGAGCAGTACTTC. The chain uses TRBV29-1 and TRBJ2-7, with no clear D. The CDR3 runs 13 residues. Germline CDR1 and CDR2: SQVTM and ANQGSEA. Trimming cost V 4 bases and J 2 bases, with 12 bases left between them.

This rearrangement joins TRBV7-3 to TRBJ2-5, with TRBD2 matching over 7 bases. Losses at the gene ends were 1 base for V and 4 bases for J; bases not matched to a gene: 6. This CDR3 comprises 15 residues. Germline V gene sequence: CDR1 SGHTA, CDR2 FQGTGA. In DNA form, the CDR3 reads TGTGCCAGCAGCTTAATCCCTAGCGGTATAGAGACCCAGTACTTC. This gives the protein CASSLIPSGIETQYF.

This clone was seen a few times. The chain employs TRBV23-1 and TRBJ2-7; no reliable D call. TRBV23-1 is noted as an ORF with a role that remains uncertain. The CDR3 consists of 13 residues. V gave up 2 bases and J gave up 6 bases, with 11 bases separating them. This CDR3 is CASSQEAPSEQYF. The CDR3 DNA sequence: TGCGCCAGCAGTCAAGAGGCCCCCTCCGAGCAGTACTTC.

J is TRBJ1-5 and V is TRBV2; 8 bases are a match to TRBD1. The V gene's germline CDR1 is SNHLY and CDR2 FYNNEI. CDR3 length equals 15 residues. Germline trimming cut 6 bases from V and 4 bases from J; bases unmatched to any gene: 8. Written as DNA, the CDR3 is TGTGCCAGCAGGGACTCAGGGGGCGCGAATCAGCCCCAGCATTTT. Encoded protein: CASRDSGGANQPQHF.

The table lists this clone with a few counts. V gene TRBV18 combines with J gene TRBJ1-1, with TRBD1 as a possible D gene (6 bases). The CDR3 is 14 amino acids. CDR1 is KGHSH and CDR2 is LQKENI in the germline V gene. Trimming took 5 bases from V and 2 from J, leaving 12 bases between them. This CDR3 reads CASSLWTANTEAFF. In DNA form, the CDR3 reads TGTGCCAGCTCATTATGGACAGCTAACACTGAAGCTTTCTTT.

This clone was counted a few times. The chain employs TRBV6-5 and TRBJ2-7; possibly TRBD2 for D (6 bases). Germline V gene data show CDR1 as MNHEY and CDR2 as SVGAGI. V lost 2 bases and J 4 bases, leaving 12 bases between the germline ends. The CDR3 spans 14 residues. The CDR3 DNA is TGTGCCAGCAGTTACGCGGGGACTCGGTACGAGCAGTACTTC. Translated: CASSYAGTRYEQYF.

The genes are TRBV5-1 and TRBJ2-1, with TRBD1 identical over 9 bases. Germline loops: CDR1 SGHRS, CDR2 YFSETQ. The CDR3 length is 17 residues. V was pared by 6 bases and J by 4 bases, with 14 bases of the junction left unmatched. As DNA, the CDR3 is TGCGCCAGCACGAAGTCTTTTCTGGGACAGGGTTACAATGAGCAGTTCTTC. Protein product: CASTKSFLGQGYNEQFF.

The J gene is TRBJ2-5, the V gene TRBV28, with 9 bases identical to TRBD1. CDR1 and CDR2 from the germline V gene are MDHEN and SYDVKM. After removal of 6 bases from V and 7 bases from J, the junction contained 9 bases not matched to a gene. This CDR3 contains 14 residues. The CDR3 region is CASRRGQGPRTQYF. In DNA form, the CDR3 reads TGTGCCAGCAGGAGAGGACAGGGGCCCCGGACCCAGTACTTC.

The chain combines TRBV28 with TRBJ2-5; unclear D gene. Germline values: CDR1 MDHEN, CDR2 SYDVKM. The CDR3 is 13 amino acids. Trimming cost V 4 bases and J 14 bases, with 20 bases left between them. CDR3 in DNA: TGTGCCAGCAGTTCCGTCAACTCACGCCCCGCATACTTC. Its translation: CASSSVNSRPAYF.

The chain employs TRBV7-2 and TRBJ2-6; D might be TRBD1 (6 bases). The germline V gene has CDR1 SGHTA and CDR2 FQGNSA. The CDR3 length is 15 residues. V was pared by 5 bases and J by 0 bases, with 8 bases between. CDR3 coding DNA: TGTGCCAGCAGCCAAGGGGGCTCTGGGGCCAACGTCCTGACTTTC. It translates to CASSQGGSGANVLTF.

This clone was observed a few times. The CDR3 protein is CASSLQFGPDTQYF. The CDR3, as DNA: TGCGCCAGCAGCTTACAGTTTGGCCCAGATACGCAGTATTTT. The chain links TRBV5-1 to TRBJ2-3; D gene ambiguous. The CDR3 is 14 residues long. CDR1 is SGHRS, CDR2 YFSETQ, per germline. V was cut by 2 bases and J by 4 bases, with 11 bases left in between.

The rearrangement links TRBV6-5 to TRBJ2-7; 8 bases are shared with TRBD2. The CDR3 runs to 15 residues. V lost 1 base, J lost 2 bases, and 4 bases stayed unmatched. The germline gives CDR1 MNHEY, CDR2 SVGAGI. The CDR3 loop is CASSYLGLVTYEQYF. In DNA, the CDR3 is TGTGCCAGCAGTTACTTGGGACTAGTGACCTACGAGCAGTACTTC.

The rearrangement uses TRBV18 and TRBJ1-2; D gene ambiguous. CDR1 and CDR2 from the germline V gene are KGHSH and LQKENI. The V gene lost 3 bases and the J gene lost 6 bases, with 11 bases spanning the gap. The CDR3 has 13 amino acids. The CDR3 loop reads CASSPQRGDGYTF. The CDR3 DNA reads as TGTGCCAGCTCACCCCAAAGAGGAGATGGCTACACCTTC.

This clone was seen a handful of times. V and J are TRBV6-1 and TRBJ1-2; no definite D call. The CDR3 extends over 17 amino acids. Germline CDR1 is MNHNS and CDR2 is SASEGT. Trimming took 1 base from V and 5 from J, leaving 20 bases between them. CDR3 loop: CASSEVLPGSKPYGYTF. The DNA of the CDR3 is TGTGCCAGCAGTGAAGTTTTGCCGGGTTCAAAACCGTATGGCTACACCTTC.

This clone was seen a few times. Other DNA sequences of this sample code for an identical CDR3. The chain links TRBV6-5 to TRBJ2-3; perhaps TRBD1 as D (5 bases). The germline gives CDR1 MNHEY, CDR2 SVGAGI. The CDR3 sequence is 16 residues long. V shed 0 bases and J shed 0 bases, with 10 bases lying between them. For the CDR3, the DNA is TGTGCCAGCAGTTACTCATCCAGGGCGAGCACAGATACGCAGTATTTT. Encoded protein: CASSYSSRASTDTQYF.

This clone was picked up many times. The same CDR3 can be traced to other DNA sequences in this sample. The V and J genes are TRBV7-8 and TRBJ2-1; a weak D match, TRBD1 (5 bases). Germline assignment: CDR1 SGHVS and CDR2 FQNEAQ. This CDR3 has 13 residues. V was pared by 5 bases and J by 4 bases, with 9 bases between. The CDR3 sequence: CASSPQGYNEQFF. The CDR3 DNA is TGTGCCAGCAGCCCTCAGGGTTACAATGAGCAGTTCTTC.

This clone was seen a handful of times. The chain recombines TRBV6-1 with TRBJ2-1; D may be TRBD2 (5 bases). Trimming shortened V by 6 bases and J by 12 bases, and 12 bases separated the two germline ends. There are 11 residues in the CDR3. CDR1 is MNHNS and CDR2 is SASEGT in the germline V gene. The CDR3 nucleotides are TGTGCCAGCAGCAGTAGCGAGAGGCAGTTCTTC. Translated, it gives CASSSSERQFF.

The V call is TRBV7-8, the J call TRBJ1-5; the D is unclear. There are 14 residues in the CDR3. Looked up from germline, CDR1 is SGHVS and CDR2 is FQNEAQ. The ends were cut back, 5 bases at V and 5 bases at J, with 13 bases in the middle. The CDR3 sequence: CASSPIRIDQPQHF. CDR3 DNA sequence: TGTGCCAGCAGCCCGATCAGGATCGATCAGCCCCAGCATTTT.

The gene calls are TRBV28 and TRBJ2-1, with TRBD2 identical over 8 bases. The CDR3 runs to 18 residues. Unmatched junction bases numbered 14, after V lost 7 bases and J lost 0 bases. Germline V gene lookup returns CDR1 MDHEN and CDR2 SYDVKM. In nucleotides, the CDR3 is TGTGCCAGCACCCGGTTAGGAGCGGGAGTGAGCTCCTACAATGAGCAGTTCTTC. Residues: CASTRLGAGVSSYNEQFF.